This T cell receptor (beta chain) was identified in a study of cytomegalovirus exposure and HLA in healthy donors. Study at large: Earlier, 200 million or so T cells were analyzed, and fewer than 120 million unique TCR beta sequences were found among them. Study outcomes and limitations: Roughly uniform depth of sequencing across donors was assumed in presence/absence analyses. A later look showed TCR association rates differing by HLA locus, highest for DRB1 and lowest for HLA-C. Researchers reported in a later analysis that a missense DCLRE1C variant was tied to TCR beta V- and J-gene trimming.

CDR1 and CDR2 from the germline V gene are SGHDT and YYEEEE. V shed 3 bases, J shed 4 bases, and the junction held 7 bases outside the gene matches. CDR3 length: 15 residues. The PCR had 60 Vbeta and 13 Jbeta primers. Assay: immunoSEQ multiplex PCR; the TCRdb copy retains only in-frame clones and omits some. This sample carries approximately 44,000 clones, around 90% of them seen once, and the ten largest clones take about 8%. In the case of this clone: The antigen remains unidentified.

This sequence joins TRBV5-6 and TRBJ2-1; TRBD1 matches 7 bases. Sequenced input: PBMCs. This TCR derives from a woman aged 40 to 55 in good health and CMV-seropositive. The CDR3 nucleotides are TGTGCCAGCAGCTCCAGTGACAGGGTATACAATGAGCAGTTCTTC. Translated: CASSSSDRVYNEQFF.